This is a list of T cell receptor beta chains from one sample in a study of T cells in Graves' hyperthyroidism and ophthalmopathy. TCRdb reprocessed the multiplex PCR reads with MiXCR, giving one entry per CDR3 protein. The repertoire consists of a few hundred thousand distinct CDR3 sequences, with roughly 14% occurring once and the leading ten covering around 20%. The source material was blood. These receptors were obtained from a man under 40 with Graves' hyperthyroidism that later progressed to Graves' ophthalmopathy. The CDR3 runs from the conserved cysteine through the conserved F or W. Each record gives: clone size, J gene, V gene, D gene, CDR3 length, CDR3 protein, CDR3 DNA. The D gene is left open where the match is weak. The listing skips clone size in some rows; elsewhere it reads once, few, many or a size class.

>.|TRBJ2-1|TRBV30|.|15
CAWTPGPQDYNEQFF
TGTGCCTGGACCCCGGGACCCCAGGATTACAATGAGCAGTTCTTC
>.|TRBJ2-1|TRBV30|.|11
CAWELNNEQFF
TGTGCCTGGGAGTTGAACAATGAGCAGTTCTTC
>many|TRBJ2-2|TRBV18|.|13
CASSRLDEGELFF
TGTGCCAGCTCACGCCTTGATGAGGGGGAGCTGTTTTTT
>.|TRBJ1-2|TRBV29-1|TRBD1|14
CSVEDGTGGIGYTF
TGCAGCGTTGAAGACGGGACAGGGGGCATTGGCTACACCTTC
>few|TRBJ1-4|TRBV4-1|.|17
CASSQIYPGAVGEKLFF
TGCGCCAGCAGCCAAATTTATCCAGGGGCGGTGGGTGAAAAACTGTTTTTT
>many|TRBJ1-1|TRBV6-1|.|14
CASSSDTVGTEAFF
TGTGCCAGCAGCTCAGACACGGTCGGGACTGAAGCTTTCTTT
>many|TRBJ2-2|TRBV30|.|12
CAWSSGRGELFF
TGTGCCTGGAGCTCGGGACGCGGGGAGCTGTTTTTT
>.|TRBJ1-1|TRBV27|TRBD1|15
CASRKNTGVGTEAFF
TGTGCCAGCAGAAAAAATACAGGGGTCGGCACTGAAGCTTTCTTT
>.|TRBJ1-6|TRBV25-1|.|16
CASTPRGYSYNSPLHF
TGTGCCAGCACCCCAAGAGGTTACTCCTATAATTCACCCCTCCACTTT
>few|TRBJ1-5|TRBV20-1|.|13
CSAAGGAEQPQHF
TGCAGTGCTGCGGGGGGCGCGGAACAGCCCCAGCATTTT
>few|TRBJ2-1|TRBV7-8|TRBD2|16
CASSLWAGGGYNEQFF
TGTGCCAGCAGCTTATGGGCGGGGGGAGGCTACAATGAGCAGTTCTTC
>many|TRBJ2-3|TRBV5-1|.|14
CASSPGTQGYTQYF
TGCGCCAGCAGCCCCGGGACACAGGGATATACGCAGTATTTT
>few|TRBJ2-5|TRBV6-5|TRBD1|18
CASSYSMSGQGEKETQYF
TGTGCCAGCAGTTACTCGATGTCGGGGCAGGGGGAGAAAGAGACCCAGTACTTC
>many|TRBJ2-7|TRBV4-1|.|14
CASSQDGRSYEQYF
TGCGCCAGCAGCCAAGACGGGCGGTCCTACGAGCAGTACTTC
>few|TRBJ2-5|TRBV6-2/TRBV6-3|TRBD2|15
CASNPAGGPWETQYF
TGTGCCAGCAACCCAGCGGGGGGGCCTTGGGAGACCCAGTACTTC
>.|TRBJ2-1|TRBV20-1|.|13
CSAKATGVSEQFF
TGCAGTGCTAAGGCGACCGGGGTATCTGAGCAGTTCTTC
>many|TRBJ1-3|TRBV28|.|15
CASSLQGPSGNTIYF
TGTGCCAGCAGTTTACAAGGTCCCTCTGGAAACACCATATATTTT
>many|TRBJ2-5|TRBV11-2|TRBD2|18
CASSFVLAGVQSGGTQYF
TGTGCCAGCAGCTTTGTTCTAGCGGGGGTCCAATCAGGGGGGACCCAGTACTTC
>many|TRBJ2-1|TRBV12-3/TRBV12-4|TRBD2|15
CASSAGLGIYNEQFF
TGTGCCAGCAGTGCGGGACTAGGGATCTACAATGAGCAGTTCTTC
>.|TRBJ1-6|TRBV3-1|.|18
CASSQERGGIRLNSPLHF
TGTGCCAGCAGCCAAGAAAGAGGGGGGATCAGGCTAAACTCACCCCTCCACTTT
>few|TRBJ1-6|TRBV6-5|.|14
CASSYRTENSPLHF
TGTGCCAGCAGTTATCGGACGGAAAATTCACCCCTCCACTTT
>many|TRBJ1-2|TRBV3-1|.|16
CASSQGPPGVGYGYTF
TGTGCCAGCAGCCAAGGACCCCCAGGGGTAGGCTATGGCTACACCTTC
>.|TRBJ2-1|TRBV6-1|.|14
CASSDRVSYNEQFF
TGTGCCAGCAGTGATCGGGTTTCCTACAATGAGCAGTTCTTC
>many|TRBJ1-2|TRBV28|TRBD1|14
CASSPGQETYGYTF
TGTGCCAGCAGCCCGGGACAGGAAACCTATGGCTACACCTTC
>few|TRBJ1-4|TRBV25-1|.|15
CASSSRRAANEKLFF
TGTGCCAGCAGTTCCCGGAGGGCGGCTAATGAAAAACTGTTTTTT
>many|TRBJ1-1|TRBV6-5|.|14
CASSYSRLPSEAFF
TGTGCCAGCAGTTACTCGAGACTACCCAGCGAAGCTTTCTTT
>many|TRBJ1-1|TRBV11-2|.|15
CASSFNEDLNTEAFF
TGTGCCAGCAGCTTTAACGAGGACCTTAACACTGAAGCTTTCTTT
>many|TRBJ2-5|TRBV20-1|.|12
CSARGPEETQYF
TGCAGTGCTAGAGGGCCGGAAGAGACCCAGTACTTC
>.|TRBJ2-1|TRBV12-3/TRBV12-4|TRBD2|14
CASSSVAGVGEQFF
TGTGCCAGCAGTTCGGTAGCGGGGGTTGGGGAGCAGTTCTTC
>.|TRBJ1-1|TRBV5-1|.|15
CASSPLRGLGTEAFF
TGCGCCAGCAGCCCCCTCAGGGGCCTGGGGACTGAAGCTTTCTTT
>few|TRBJ1-1|TRBV9|.|13
CASSVEPGTEAFF
TGTGCCAGCAGCGTAGAACCGGGCACTGAAGCTTTCTTT
>many|TRBJ2-1|TRBV6-6|.|15
CASSYYWPGDDEQFF
TGTGCCAGCAGTTACTACTGGCCGGGAGACGATGAGCAGTTCTTC
>.|TRBJ2-2|TRBV9|.|13
CATRRGNAGELFF
TGTGCCACCCGGCGAGGTAACGCCGGGGAGCTGTTTTTT
>few|TRBJ2-3|TRBV3-1|TRBD2|18
CASSQDLGGGPSTDTQYF
TGTGCCAGCAGCCAAGATCTCGGGGGGGGCCCTAGCACAGATACGCAGTATTTT
>.|TRBJ2-7|TRBV6-1|.|12
CASGDGPYEQYF
TGTGCCAGCGGGGACGGCCCCTACGAGCAGTACTTC
>many|TRBJ1-1|TRBV11-2|.|13
CASSFGNSAEAFF
TGTGCCAGCAGCTTTGGCAATTCGGCTGAAGCTTTCTTT
>many|TRBJ2-4|TRBV7-8|TRBD1|13
CASSLNRGNIQYF
TGTGCCAGCAGCTTGAACAGGGGAAACATTCAGTACTTC
>.|TRBJ2-3|TRBV4-1|.|17
CASSQESVFGDTDTQYF
TGCGCCAGCAGCCAAGAAAGCGTATTCGGGGACACAGATACGCAGTATTTT
>.|TRBJ2-7|TRBV27|.|15
CASNRRAGFSYEQYF
TGTGCCAGCAATCGACGGGCAGGGTTTTCCTACGAGCAGTACTTC
>.|TRBJ1-1|TRBV28|.|14
CASSSPGLGTEAFF
TGTGCCAGCAGTTCTCCGGGCCTGGGCACTGAAGCTTTCTTT
>few|TRBJ2-1|TRBV24-1|TRBD1|17
CATKGENRGALFNEQFF
TGTGCCACCAAAGGGGAAAACAGGGGAGCACTATTCAATGAGCAGTTCTTC
>many|TRBJ2-3|TRBV28|TRBD1|15
CASSLYRGRTDTQYF
TGTGCCAGCAGTTTATACAGGGGGAGGACAGATACGCAGTATTTT
>.|TRBJ2-3|TRBV9|TRBD2|16
CASSNPLAGGTDTQYF
TGTGCCAGCAGCAACCCTCTAGCGGGGGGGACAGATACGCAGTATTTT
>many|TRBJ1-1|TRBV28|.|12
CASSYVLREAFF
TGTGCCAGCAGTTATGTACTCAGGGAAGCTTTCTTT
>many|TRBJ2-7|TRBV7-9|.|13
CASSLAPALEQYF
TGTGCCAGCAGCTTAGCGCCAGCATTGGAGCAGTACTTC
>.|TRBJ2-1|TRBV20-1|.|16
CSARETGAYSYNEQFF
TGCAGTGCTAGAGAGACTGGGGCCTACTCCTACAATGAGCAGTTCTTC
>few|TRBJ2-3|TRBV9|.|14
CASSVVGGSDTQYF
TGTGCCAGCAGCGTAGTCGGGGGCTCAGATACGCAGTATTTT
>many|TRBJ1-5|TRBV12-3/TRBV12-4|.|13
CASSTGFNQPQHF
TGTGCCAGCAGCACGGGATTCAATCAGCCCCAGCATTTT
>few|TRBJ1-1|TRBV5-5|.|15
CASSLAKGGGTEAFF
TGTGCCAGCAGCTTAGCAAAAGGGGGGGGCACTGAAGCTTTCTTT
>.|TRBJ2-1|TRBV6-1|TRBD2|15
CASSVQPGGRSEQFF
TGTGCCAGCAGTGTGCAGCCGGGGGGGCGTAGTGAGCAGTTCTTC
>many|TRBJ1-5|TRBV12-3/TRBV12-4|.|13
CASSPDRHQPQHF
TGTGCCAGCAGCCCAGACAGGCATCAGCCCCAGCATTTT
>many|TRBJ2-5|TRBV20-1|.|9
CSGTETQYF
TGCAGCGGAACGGAGACCCAGTACTTC